The sequence of this TCR beta chain was determined in a study of blood T cell repertoires in COVID-19 (TCRdb year 2020). Background on the whole study: The collaborator samples originated in the United States, Italy and Spain and spanned the acute and convalescent phases of COVID-19. Subjects who had been exposed to COVID-19, were actively infected with it, or had recovered from it provided the deeply sampled blood TCRbeta repertoires that made up the dataset. The prospective study material was composed of cDNA or gDNA derived from T cells, B-cell-depleted T cells, or PBMCs. Samples were obtained from the ongoing ImmuneRACE study (first 160 participants) and from some 1,200 subjects provided by 6 global collaborators. A freely available public database, intended as a resource for researchers studying the immune response to SARS-CoV-2, is where the repertoires were released. Where available, HLA class I and class II types were obtained from metadata supplied by the sample provider rather than from assay-based typing. Sample metadata almost always included a de-identified subject ID, COVID-19 status, age in years and sex.

At the junction V is shortened by 2 bases and J by 8 bases, with 12 bases in between. The germline V gene (reference sequence) supplies CDR1 MNHNY and CDR2 SVGAGI. Including cysteine and phenylalanine, the CDR3 has 13 amino acids. The DNA shown is the 39-base CDR3, in frame from base 1. Concerning this clone: Its antigen is still unknown. No base quality values were provided; no much bigger clone lies one nucleotide off.

Here is what the overall study found, with its caveats: The amount of clinical and demographic metadata varied by source and participant and was provided uncurated.

Whole blood was collected in K2EDTA tubes by collaborating institutions according to the institutions' own protocols. For TCRbeta analysis, collaborators shipped samples as frozen whole blood, isolated PBMCs, or DNA extracted from either of those sample types. TCRbeta CDR3 regions were amplified from genomic DNA using the immunoSEQ Assay, a bias-controlled multiplex PCR. Per the original workflow: Nucleated cell counts per sample were estimated from amplification of reference gene primers within the assay. To quantify the absolute abundance of each unique TCRbeta CDR3 rearrangement, sequence reads were collapsed and filtered. For each sample, productive Simpson clonality was calculated by taking the square root of Simpson's diversity index across productive rearrangements. The table comes from immuneACCESS by way of TCRdb, which keeps in-frame sequences with V and J called. Part of the clones is missing from these tables; in studies checked, under half for an unresolved V gene and the rest for unknown reasons. Clone size and V and J calls were adopted from that table, with D and trimming inferred from the DNA. The table for this sample lists some 100,000 clones; about 80% of them were counted only once. Clones ranked in the top ten supply 9.5% to 13% of the sample.

This receptor was taken from a woman between 65 and 79 years old with acute or convalescent COVID-19. Sequenced sample: peripheral blood. The rearranged chain carries TRBV6-6 and TRBJ1-2; the D gene is perhaps TRBD1, on 6 matching bases. CDR3 region: CASSYEGVRGYTF. The DNA reads TGTGCCAGCAGTTACGAGGGGGTCCGGGGCTACACCTTC.